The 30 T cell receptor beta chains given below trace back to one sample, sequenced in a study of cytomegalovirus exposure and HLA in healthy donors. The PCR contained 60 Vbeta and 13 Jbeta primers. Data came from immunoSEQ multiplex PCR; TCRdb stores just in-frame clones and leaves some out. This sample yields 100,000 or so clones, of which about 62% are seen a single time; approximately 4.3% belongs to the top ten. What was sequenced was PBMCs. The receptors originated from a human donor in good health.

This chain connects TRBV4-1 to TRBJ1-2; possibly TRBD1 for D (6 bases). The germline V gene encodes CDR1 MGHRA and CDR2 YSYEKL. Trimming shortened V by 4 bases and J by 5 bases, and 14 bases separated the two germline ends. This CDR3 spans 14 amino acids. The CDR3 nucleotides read TGCGCCAGCAGCCCGGGGGGCGGTGGGTATGGCTACACCTTC. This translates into CASSPGGGGYGYTF.

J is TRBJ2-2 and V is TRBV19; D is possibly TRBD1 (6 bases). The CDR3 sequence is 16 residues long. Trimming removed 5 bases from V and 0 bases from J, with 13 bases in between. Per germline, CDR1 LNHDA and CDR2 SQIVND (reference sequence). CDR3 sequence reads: CASSGPGHTNTGELFF. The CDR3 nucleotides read TGTGCCAGTAGTGGACCGGGACACACGAACACCGGGGAGCTGTTTTTT.

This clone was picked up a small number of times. CDR3 region: CASKGGPFRSDTQYF. CDR3 DNA: TGTGCCAGCAAAGGAGGGCCGTTTAGGTCAGATACGCAGTATTTT. J is TRBJ2-3 and V is TRBV6-1; possible D gene TRBD2, 6 bases. The CDR3 is 15 residues long. Germline V CDR1 and CDR2: MNHNS, SASEGT. With 7 bases removed from V and 4 bases from J, the gap between germline ends came to 18 bases.

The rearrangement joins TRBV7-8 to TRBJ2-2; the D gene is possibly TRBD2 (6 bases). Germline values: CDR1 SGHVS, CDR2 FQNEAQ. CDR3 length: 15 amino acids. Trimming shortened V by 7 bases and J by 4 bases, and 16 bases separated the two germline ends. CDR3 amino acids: CASNFLAAGTGELFF. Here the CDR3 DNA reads TGTGCCAGCAACTTCCTAGCAGCGGGCACCGGGGAGCTGTTTTTT.

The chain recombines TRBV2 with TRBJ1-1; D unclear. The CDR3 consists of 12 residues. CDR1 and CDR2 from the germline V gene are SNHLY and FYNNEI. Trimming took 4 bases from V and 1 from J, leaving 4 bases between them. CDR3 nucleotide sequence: TGTGCCAGCAGTGTCGGGAACACTGAAGCTTTCTTT. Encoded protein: CASSVGNTEAFF.

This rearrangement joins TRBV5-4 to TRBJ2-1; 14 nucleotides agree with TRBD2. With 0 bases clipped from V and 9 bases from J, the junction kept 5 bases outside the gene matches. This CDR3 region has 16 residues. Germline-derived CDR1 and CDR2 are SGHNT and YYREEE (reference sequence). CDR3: CASSLGGLAGVSEQFF. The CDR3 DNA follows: TGTGCCAGCAGCTTGGGGGGACTAGCGGGAGTCAGTGAGCAGTTCTTC.

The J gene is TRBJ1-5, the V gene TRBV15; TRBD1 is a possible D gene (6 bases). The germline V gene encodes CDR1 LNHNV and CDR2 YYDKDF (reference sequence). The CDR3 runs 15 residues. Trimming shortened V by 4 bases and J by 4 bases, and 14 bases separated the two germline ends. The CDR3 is CATSTSGHGNQPQHF. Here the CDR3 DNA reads TGTGCCACCAGCACCTCGGGACATGGGAATCAGCCCCAGCATTTT. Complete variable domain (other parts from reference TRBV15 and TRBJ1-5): DAMVIQNPRYQVTQFGKPVTLSCSQTLNHNVMYWYQQKSSQAPKLLFHYYDKDFNNEADTPDNFQSRRPNTSFCFLDIRSPGLGDTAMYLCATSTSGHGNQPQHFGDGTRLSIL.

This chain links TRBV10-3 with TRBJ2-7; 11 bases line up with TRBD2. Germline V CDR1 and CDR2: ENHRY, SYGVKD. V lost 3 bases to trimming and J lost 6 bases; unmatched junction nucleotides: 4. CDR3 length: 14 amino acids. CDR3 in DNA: TGTGCCATCAGTGACACTAGCGGGAGCGGCGAGCAGTACTTC. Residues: CAISDTSGSGEQYF.

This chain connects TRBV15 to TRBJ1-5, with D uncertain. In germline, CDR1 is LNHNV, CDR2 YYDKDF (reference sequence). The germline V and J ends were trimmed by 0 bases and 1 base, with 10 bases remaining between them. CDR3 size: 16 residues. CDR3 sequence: CATSRDRTSSNQPQHF. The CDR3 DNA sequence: TGTGCCACCAGCAGAGATCGGACTTCAAGCAATCAGCCCCAGCATTTT.

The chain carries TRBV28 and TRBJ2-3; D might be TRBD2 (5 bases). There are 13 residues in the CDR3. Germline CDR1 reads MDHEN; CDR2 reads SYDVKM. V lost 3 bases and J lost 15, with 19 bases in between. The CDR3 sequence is CASSLVTGIGYYF. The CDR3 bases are TGTGCCAGCAGTTTGGTCACCGGGATCGGCTATTATTTT.

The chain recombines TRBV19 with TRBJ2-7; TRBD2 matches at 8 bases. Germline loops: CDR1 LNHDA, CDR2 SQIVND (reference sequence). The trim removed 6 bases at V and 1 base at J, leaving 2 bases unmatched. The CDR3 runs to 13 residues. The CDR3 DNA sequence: TGTGCCAGTAGGCCGGGAGGGTCCTACGAGCAGTACTTC. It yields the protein CASRPGGSYEQYF.

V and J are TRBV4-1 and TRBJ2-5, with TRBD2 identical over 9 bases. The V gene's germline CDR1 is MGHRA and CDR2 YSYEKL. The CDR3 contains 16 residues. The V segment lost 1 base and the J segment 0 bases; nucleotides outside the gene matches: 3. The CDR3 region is CASSQVLAGYQETQYF. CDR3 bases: TGCGCCAGCAGCCAAGTGCTAGCGGGGTACCAAGAGACCCAGTACTTC.

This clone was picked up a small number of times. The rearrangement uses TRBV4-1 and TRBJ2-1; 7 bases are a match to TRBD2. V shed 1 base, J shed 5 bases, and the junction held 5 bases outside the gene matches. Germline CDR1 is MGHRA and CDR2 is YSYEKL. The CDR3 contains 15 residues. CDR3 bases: TGCGCCAGCAGCCAAGTACAGCGGGACCACAATGAGCAGTTCTTC. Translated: CASSQVQRDHNEQFF.

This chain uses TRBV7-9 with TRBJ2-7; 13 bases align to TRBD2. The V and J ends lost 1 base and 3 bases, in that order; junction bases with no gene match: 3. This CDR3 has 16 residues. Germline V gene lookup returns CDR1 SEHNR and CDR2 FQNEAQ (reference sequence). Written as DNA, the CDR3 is TGTGCCAGCAGCTTAGGGACTAGCGGGAGTAGCTACGAGCAGTACTTC. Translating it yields CASSLGTSGSSYEQYF.

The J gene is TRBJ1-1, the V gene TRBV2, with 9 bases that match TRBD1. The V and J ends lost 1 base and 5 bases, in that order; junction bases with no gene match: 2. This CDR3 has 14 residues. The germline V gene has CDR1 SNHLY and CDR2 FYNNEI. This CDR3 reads CASSEGDRETEAFF. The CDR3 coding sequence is TGTGCCAGCAGTGAAGGGGACAGGGAAACTGAAGCTTTCTTT. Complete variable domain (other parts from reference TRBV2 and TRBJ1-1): EPEVTQTPSHQVTQMGQEVILRCVPISNHLYFYWYRQILGQKVEFLVSFYNNEISEKSEIFDDQFSVERPDGSNFTLKIRSTKLEDSAMYFCASSEGDRETEAFFGQGTRLTVV.

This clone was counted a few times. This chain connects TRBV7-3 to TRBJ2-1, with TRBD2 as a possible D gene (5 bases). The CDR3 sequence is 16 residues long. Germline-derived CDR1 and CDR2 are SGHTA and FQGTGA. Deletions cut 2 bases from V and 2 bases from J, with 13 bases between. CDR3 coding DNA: TGTGCCAGCAGCTTAGGTTGGGAGTCCCCCTACAATGAGCAGTTCTTC. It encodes CASSLGWESPYNEQFF.

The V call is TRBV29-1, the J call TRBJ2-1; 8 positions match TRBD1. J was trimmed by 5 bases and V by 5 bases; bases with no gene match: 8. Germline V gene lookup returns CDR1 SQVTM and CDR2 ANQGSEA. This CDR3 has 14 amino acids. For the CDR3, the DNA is TGCAGCGTTCTTTACAGGGGGGCGGACAATGAGCAGTTCTTC. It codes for CSVLYRGADNEQFF.

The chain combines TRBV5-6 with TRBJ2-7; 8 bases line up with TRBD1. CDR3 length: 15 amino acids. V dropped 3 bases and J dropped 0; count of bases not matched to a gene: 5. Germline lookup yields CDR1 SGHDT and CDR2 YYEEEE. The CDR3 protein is CASSSGGRSSYEQYF. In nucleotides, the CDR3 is TGTGCCAGCAGCTCAGGGGGCAGAAGCTCCTACGAGCAGTACTTC.

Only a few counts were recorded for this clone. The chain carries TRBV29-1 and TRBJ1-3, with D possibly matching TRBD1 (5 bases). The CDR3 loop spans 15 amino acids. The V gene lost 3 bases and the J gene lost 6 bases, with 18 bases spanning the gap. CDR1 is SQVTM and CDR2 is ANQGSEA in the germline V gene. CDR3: CSVEAIGGRTNTIYF. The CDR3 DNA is TGCAGCGTTGAGGCCATTGGGGGGAGGACAAACACCATATATTTT.

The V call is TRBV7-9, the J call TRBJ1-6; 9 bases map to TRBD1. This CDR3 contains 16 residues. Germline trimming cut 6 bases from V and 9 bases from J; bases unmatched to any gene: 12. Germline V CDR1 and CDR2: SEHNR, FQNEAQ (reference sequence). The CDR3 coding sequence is TGTGCCAGCAGATCCTCACAGGGGGCGCGAATTTCACCCCTCCACTTT. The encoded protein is CASRSSQGARISPLHF. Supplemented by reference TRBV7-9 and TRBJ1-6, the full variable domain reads DTGVSQNPRHKITKRGQNVTFRCDPISEHNRLYWYRQTLGQGPEFLTYFQNEAQLEKSRLLSDRFSAERPKGSFSTLEIQRTEQGDSAMYLCASRSSQGARISPLHFGNGTRLTVT.

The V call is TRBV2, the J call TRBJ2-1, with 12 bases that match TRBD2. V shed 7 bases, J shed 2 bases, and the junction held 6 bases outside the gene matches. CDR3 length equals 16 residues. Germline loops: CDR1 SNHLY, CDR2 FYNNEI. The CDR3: CASNHRTSGTYNEQFF. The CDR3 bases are TGTGCCAGCAATCATCGGACTAGCGGGACCTACAATGAGCAGTTCTTC.

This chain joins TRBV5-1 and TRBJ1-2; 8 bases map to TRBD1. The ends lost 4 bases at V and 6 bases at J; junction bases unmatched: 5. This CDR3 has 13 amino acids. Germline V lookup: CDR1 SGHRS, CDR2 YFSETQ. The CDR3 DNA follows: TGCGCCAGCAGCCCCGGACAGGGAGATGGCTACACCTTC. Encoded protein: CASSPGQGDGYTF.

The CDR3 DNA sequence: TGTGCCAGCAGTTTTCGGGACAGAGAGACCCAGTACTTC. Translating it yields CASSFRDRETQYF. The V gene is TRBV28, the J gene TRBJ2-5, with 7 bases that match TRBD1. The germline V gene encodes CDR1 MDHEN and CDR2 SYDVKM. The CDR3 extends over 13 amino acids. Losses at the gene ends were 3 bases for V and 4 bases for J; bases not matched to a gene: 2.

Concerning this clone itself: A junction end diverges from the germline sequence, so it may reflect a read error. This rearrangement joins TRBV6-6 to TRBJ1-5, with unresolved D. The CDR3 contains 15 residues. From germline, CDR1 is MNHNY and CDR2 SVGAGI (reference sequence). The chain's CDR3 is CASSLSGGSDQPQHF. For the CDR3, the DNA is TGTGCCAGCAGTTTATCGGGTGGTAGCGATCAGCCCCAGCATTTT.

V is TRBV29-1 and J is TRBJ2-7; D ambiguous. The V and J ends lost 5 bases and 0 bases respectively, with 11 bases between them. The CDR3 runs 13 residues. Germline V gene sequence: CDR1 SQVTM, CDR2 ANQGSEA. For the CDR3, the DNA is TGCAGCGTTAAAGGGCGGAGCTCCTACGAGCAGTACTTC. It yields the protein CSVKGRSSYEQYF.

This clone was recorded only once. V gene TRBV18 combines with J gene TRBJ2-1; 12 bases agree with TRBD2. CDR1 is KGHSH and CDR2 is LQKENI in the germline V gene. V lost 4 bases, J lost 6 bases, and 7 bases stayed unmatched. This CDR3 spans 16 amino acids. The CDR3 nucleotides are TGTGCCAGCTCACGACTAGCGGGAGTAGATGCCAATGAGCAGTTCTTC. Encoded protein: CASSRLAGVDANEQFF.

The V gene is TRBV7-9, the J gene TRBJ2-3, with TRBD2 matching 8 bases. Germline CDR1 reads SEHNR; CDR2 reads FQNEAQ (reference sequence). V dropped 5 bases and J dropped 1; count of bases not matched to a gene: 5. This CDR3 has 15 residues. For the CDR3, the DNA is TGTGCCAGCAGCCCGGGAGGGGGGCGCACAGATACGCAGTATTTT. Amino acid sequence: CASSPGGGRTDTQYF.

The CDR3 nucleotides read TGTGCCAGTAGTATAGACGGGACAGGCAATCAGCCCCAGCATTTT. This translates into CASSIDGTGNQPQHF. The chain couples TRBV19 to TRBJ1-5; 7 bases agree with TRBD1. The germline V gene encodes CDR1 LNHDA and CDR2 SQIVND (reference sequence). The CDR3 sequence is 15 residues long. Unmatched junction bases numbered 1, after V lost 0 bases and J lost 2 bases.

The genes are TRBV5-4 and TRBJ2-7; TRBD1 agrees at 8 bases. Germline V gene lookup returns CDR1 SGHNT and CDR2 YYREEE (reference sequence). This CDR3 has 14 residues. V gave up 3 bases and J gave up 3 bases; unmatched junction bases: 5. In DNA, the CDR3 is TGTGCCAGCAGCTCCCTACAGGGGGTCTACGAGCAGTACTTC. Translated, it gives CASSSLQGVYEQYF.

The CDR3 DNA sequence: TGTGCCAGCTCTACCGAGCCGTACACTGAAGCTTTCTTT. This gives the protein CASSTEPYTEAFF. The chain has TRBV7-3 and TRBJ1-1; unclear D gene. Germline lookup yields CDR1 SGHTA and CDR2 FQGTGA. The V and J ends lost 8 bases and 3 bases respectively, with 13 bases between them. CDR3 size: 13 residues.